One and the same sample provided the 20 T cell receptor beta chains below, sequenced in a study of early T cells in non-severe SARS-CoV-2 infection. TCRdb re-called the 5' RACE reads through MiXCR, storing one row per CDR3 protein. The sample holds 50,000 to 70,000 distinct CDR3 sequences, just under 9% seen once. Sequences were obtained from whole blood. These TCRs come from an adult who was a healthcare worker with PCR-confirmed SARS-CoV-2 infection or an uninfected control (not recorded which).

This clonotype has a count of ten or more. The chain uses TRBV5-1 and TRBJ2-1; TRBD2 matches at 9 bases. Germline loops: CDR1 SGHRS, CDR2 YFSETQ. The CDR3 totals 15 residues. The V segment lost 5 bases and the J segment 8 bases; nucleotides outside the gene matches: 11. The CDR3 protein is CASSRGVAGADEQFF. CDR3 coding DNA: TGCGCCAGCAGTCGGGGGGTAGCGGGAGCAGATGAGCAGTTCTTC.

On this clonotype: An end of the junction does not agree with germline; a read error may underlie this. The chain links TRBV14 to TRBJ1-1; D uncertain. Germline V gives CDR1 SGHDN, CDR2 FVKESK. There are 13 residues in the CDR3. The CDR3 sequence is CASTQQRDTEAFF. The CDR3 coding sequence is TGTGCCAGCACCCAACAGCGGGACACTGAAGCTTTCTTT.

The chain has TRBV18 and TRBJ2-7; no reliable D call. V was pared by 3 bases and J by 5 bases, with 14 bases between. Germline-derived CDR1 and CDR2 are KGHSH and LQKENI. The length of the CDR3 is 14 residues. The CDR3 bases are TGTGCCAGCTCACCCCCGGGTCAACCCCACGAGCAGTACTTC. Its protein is CASSPPGQPHEQYF.

In its sample, this clonotype was seen many times. The chain is built from TRBV28 and TRBJ1-1, with TRBD1 matching 10 bases. This CDR3 is built from 14 residues. Germline values: CDR1 MDHEN, CDR2 SYDVKM. V lost 6 bases to trimming and J lost 3 bases; unmatched junction nucleotides: 4. The CDR3 region has the DNA TGTGCCAGCAGACTTGGACAGGGGGACACTGAAGCTTTCTTT. This encodes CASRLGQGDTEAFF.

This clonotype has more than one count but fewer than ten. The chain combines TRBV20-1 with TRBJ2-7; 8 nucleotides agree with TRBD2. The CDR3 sequence is 11 residues long. The J segment lost 3 bases and the V segment lost 5 bases, leaving 0 bases of the junction unmatched. Germline V lookup: CDR1 DFQATT, CDR2 SNEGSKA (reference sequence). CDR3 loop: CSAGTSYEQYF. CDR3 bases: TGCAGTGCTGGGACTAGCTACGAGCAGTACTTC.

In its sample, this clonotype was seen a few times. The rearrangement joins TRBV5-4 to TRBJ2-2; 8 nucleotides align to TRBD2. This CDR3 comprises 16 residues. The ends lost 4 bases at V and 8 bases at J; junction bases unmatched: 13. Germline V gene lookup returns CDR1 SGHNT and CDR2 YYREEE (reference sequence). The CDR3 region has the DNA TGTGCCAGCAGCGGGAGCGGGAGACGGGGTATGGGGGAGCTGTTTTTT. It yields the protein CASSGSGRRGMGELFF. Complete variable domain (other parts from reference TRBV5-4 and TRBJ2-2): ETGVTQSPTHLIKTRGQQVTLRCSSQSGHNTVSWYQQALGQGPQFIFQYYREEENGRGNFPPRFSGLQFPNYSSELNVNALELDDSALYLCASSGSGRRGMGELFFGEGSRLTVL.

This clonotype has just a few counts. The chain couples TRBV4-2 to TRBJ2-1; D uncertain. V gave up 3 bases and J gave up 6 bases, with 9 bases separating them. There are 13 residues in the CDR3. Germline assignment: CDR1 LGHNA and CDR2 YNFKEQ. The chain's CDR3 is CASSHGGGNEQFF. The CDR3 nucleotides are TGTGCCAGCAGCCATGGTGGCGGCAATGAGCAGTTCTTC.

This clonotype was seen repeatedly, ten times or more. V gene TRBV18 combines with J gene TRBJ2-1; TRBD2 matches at 11 bases. Germline assignment: CDR1 KGHSH and CDR2 LQKENI. CDR3 length: 20 amino acids. V lost 1 base and J lost 0; bases outside the gene matches: 11. This CDR3 reads CASSPRRGLADRSSYNEQFF. The CDR3, as DNA: TGTGCCAGCTCACCACGGAGGGGACTAGCGGACCGTAGCTCCTACAATGAGCAGTTCTTC.

This clonotype has only a few counts. This sequence joins TRBV27 and TRBJ1-1, with D possibly being TRBD1 (6 bases). This CDR3 spans 13 amino acids. Germline CDR1 and CDR2: MNHEY and SMNVEV (reference sequence). V lost 6 bases and J 5 bases, leaving 13 bases between the germline ends. The CDR3 here is CASSGGASTEAFF. CDR3 nucleotide sequence: TGTGCCAGCAGCGGGGGGGCGAGTACTGAAGCTTTCTTT.

The chain links TRBV2 to TRBJ2-3, with TRBD2 identical over 11 bases. CDR1 and CDR2 from the germline V gene are SNHLY and FYNNEI. The J segment lost 3 bases and the V segment lost 6 bases, leaving 11 bases of the junction unmatched. The CDR3 is made up of 17 amino acids. CDR3 in amino acids: CASRMDGTSGRTDTQYF. The CDR3 coding sequence is TGTGCCAGCAGGATGGACGGCACTAGCGGGAGAACAGATACGCAGTATTTT.

The CDR3 DNA follows: TGTGCCAGCAGCCTTCTACCAGACAGCACTGAAGCTTTCTTT. This codes for CASSLLPDSTEAFF. The V gene is TRBV3-1, the J gene TRBJ1-1; D possibly corresponds to TRBD1 (5 bases). Germline V gene sequence: CDR1 LGHDT, CDR2 YNNKEL (reference sequence). V lost 4 bases and J lost 4, with 13 bases in between. The CDR3 spans 14 residues.

Note on this clonotype: A much larger clone is a single base away; this may be a read error. V usage is TRBV29-1 and J usage is TRBJ2-1, with 7 bases that match TRBD2. The germline V gene has CDR1 SQVTM and CDR2 ANQGSEA. The CDR3 spans 12 residues. CDR3 amino acids: CSVDGLGNGQFF. As DNA, the CDR3 is TGCAGCGTTGACGGACTAGGCAATGGGCAGTTCTTC.

This chain connects TRBV5-1 to TRBJ2-1; no definite D call. Germline values: CDR1 SGHRS, CDR2 YFSETQ. CDR3 length equals 11 residues. V lost 5 bases, J lost 7 bases, and 7 bases lay in between. The CDR3 protein is CASRMLNEQFF. For the CDR3, the DNA is TGCGCCAGCAGGATGTTGAATGAGCAGTTCTTC.

This clonotype has only a few counts. CDR3 sequence reads: CASSPRVAGANVLTF. The CDR3 nucleotides read TGTGCCAGCAGCCCAAGGGTGGCTGGGGCCAACGTCCTGACTTTC. The chain uses TRBV3-1 and TRBJ2-6; D remains unclear. Deletions cut 4 bases from V and 2 bases from J, with 9 bases between. The CDR3 covers 15 residues. The germline V gene encodes CDR1 LGHDT and CDR2 YNNKEL (reference sequence).

This chain links TRBV20-1 with TRBJ2-3; possible D gene TRBD2, 7 bases. V was pared by 6 bases and J by 4 bases, with 17 bases between. In germline, CDR1 is DFQATT, CDR2 SNEGSKA (reference sequence). This CDR3 is built from 14 residues. CDR3 nucleotides: TGCAGTGCCGAGTGGGGGGGGCGCGCAGATACGCAGTATTTT. As protein: CSAEWGGRADTQYF.

The genes are TRBV24-1 and TRBJ2-1; 9 bases map to TRBD1. The CDR3 spans 16 residues. With 3 bases clipped from V and 6 bases from J, the junction kept 8 bases outside the gene matches. Germline CDR1 is KGHDR and CDR2 is SFDVKD. The CDR3 loop reads CATSDESDRGGNEQFF. The CDR3 region has the DNA TGTGCCACCAGTGATGAGAGTGACAGGGGGGGCAATGAGCAGTTCTTC.

This clonotype appeared once. The V call is TRBV7-2, the J call TRBJ2-7; perhaps TRBD1 as D (6 bases). CDR1 and CDR2 from the germline V gene are SGHTA and FQGNSA. V lost 6 bases and J lost 3, with 18 bases in between. The CDR3 is 15 amino acids. This chain's CDR3 is CASRTHPGQVYEQYF. CDR3 nucleotide sequence: TGTGCCAGCAGAACCCACCCGGGACAAGTCTACGAGCAGTACTTC.

The chain is built from TRBV9 and TRBJ1-1; 7 positions agree with TRBD1. Germline V gene lookup returns CDR1 SGDLS and CDR2 YYNGEE. The CDR3 is made up of 15 amino acids. The ends lost 4 bases at V and 1 base at J; junction bases unmatched: 7. The CDR3 DNA reads as TGTGCCAGCAGCCCCCGACAGGGAACGAACACTGAAGCTTTCTTT. Residues: CASSPRQGTNTEAFF.

The chain carries TRBV4-3 and TRBJ2-7; the match to TRBD2 covers 11 bases. Germline V gene sequence: CDR1 LGHNA, CDR2 YSLEER. The CDR3 is 15 residues long. With V trimmed by 4 bases and J by 4 bases, 6 bases remained unmatched. CDR3 sequence: CASSPQLAGVYEQYF. CDR3 in DNA: TGCGCCAGCAGCCCGCAACTAGCGGGAGTTTACGAGCAGTACTTC.

This chain joins TRBV10-3 and TRBJ1-2; 7 bases are a match to TRBD1. The J segment lost 1 base and the V segment lost 3 bases, leaving 5 bases of the junction unmatched. Germline V gene data show CDR1 as ENHRY and CDR2 as SYGVKD. The CDR3 covers 15 residues. CDR3 nucleotides: TGTGCCATCAGTGAAGGGGGCGGCATTAACTATGGCTACACCTTC. Translated: CAISEGGGINYGYTF.